This is a list of T cell receptor beta chains from one sample in a study of blood T cell repertoires in COVID-19. Measured with immunoSEQ multiplex PCR; TCRdb has only the in-frame clones, and not every one. This sample has about 25,000 clones, with roughly 84% found just once. The sequenced sample consisted of peripheral blood. The receptors shown here come from a man aged 45-65 years with active COVID-19. The CDR3 runs from the conserved cysteine through the conserved F or W. The D gene is left open where the match is weak. Clone size is not always given. Where it is, it says once, few, many or a class for expanded clones.

abundance	d_gene	v_gene	j_gene	CDR3aa	CDR3nt
once	TRBD2	TRBV7-3	TRBJ2-3	CASSSTGGPGDTQYF	TGTGCCAGCAGCTCGACGGGGGGGCCTGGGGATACGCAGTATTTT
-	TRBD1	TRBV19	TRBJ1-1	CASSRTGTGNTEAFF	TGTGCCAGTAGCAGAACCGGGACAGGGAACACTGAAGCTTTCTTT
-	TRBD2	TRBV7-9	TRBJ2-5	CASSLGLAHETQYF	TGTGCCAGCAGCCTGGGACTAGCACATGAGACCCAGTACTTC
-	-	TRBV7-6	TRBJ2-1	CASSLAQWSYRDPVGNEQFF	TGTGCCAGCAGCTTAGCGCAATGGTCCTACAGGGACCCAGTCGGGAATGAGCAGTTCTTC
few	-	TRBV24-1	TRBJ1-5	CATSEAVSNQPQHF	TGTGCCACCAGTGAGGCAGTTAGCAATCAGCCCCAGCATTTT
-	-	TRBV6-5	TRBJ2-1	CASTPPGGSYNEQFF	TGTGCCAGCACTCCCCCAGGTGGTTCCTACAATGAGCAGTTCTTC
-	TRBD1	TRBV14	TRBJ1-6	CASSTRTGANSPLHF	TGTGCCAGCAGCACCCGGACAGGGGCCAATTCACCCCTCCACTTT
-	TRBD2	TRBV3-1/TRBV3-2	TRBJ2-3	CASSQGGGRTDTQYF	TGTGCCAGCAGCCAAGGGGGGGGTCGCACAGATACGCAGTATTTT
-	TRBD2	TRBV25-1	TRBJ2-3	CASSESLAGTDTQYF	TGTGCCAGCAGTGAATCACTAGCGGGGACAGATACGCAGTATTTT
-	-	TRBV29-1	TRBJ2-3	CSVGGSYSGTDTQYF	TGCAGCGTTGGGGGCAGCTACTCTGGCACAGATACGCAGTATTTT
-	-	TRBV7-9	TRBJ1-5	CASTIGGIGQPQHF	TGTGCCAGCACGATCGGGGGGATTGGGCAGCCCCAGCATTTT
-	-	TRBV18	TRBJ1-2	CASSPGSGYTF	TGTGCCAGCTCACCAGGGAGTGGCTACACCTTC
-	TRBD1	TRBV11-3	TRBJ2-7	CASSLGRGHEQYF	TGTGCCAGCAGCTTAGGCAGGGGGCACGAGCAGTACTTC
once	-	TRBV11-3	TRBJ1-1	CASSSTGNTEAFF	TGTGCCAGCAGCTCGACAGGGAACACTGAAGCTTTCTTT
-	-	TRBV12-3/TRBV12-4	TRBJ2-3	CASSPSTDTQYF	TGTGCCAGCAGCCCTAGTACAGATACGCAGTATTTT
-	-	TRBV10-1	TRBJ1-3	CASSDRQPGNTIYF	TGCGCCAGCAGTGATCGACAGCCTGGAAACACCATATATTTT
-	TRBD1	TRBV18	TRBJ1-5	CASSPPNRGSRQPQHF	TGTGCCAGCTCACCACCGAACAGGGGGTCGAGGCAGCCCCAGCATTTT
few	-	TRBV4-3	TRBJ1-2	CASSQRANYGYTF	TGCGCCAGCAGCCAACGGGCTAACTATGGCTACACCTTC
-	TRBD1	TRBV10-3	TRBJ1-1	CAISTGGNTEAFF	TGTGCCATCAGTACAGGGGGCAACACTGAAGCTTTCTTT
-	-	TRBV20-1	TRBJ1-1	CSAVGGTEAFF	TGCAGTGCTGTAGGAGGAACTGAAGCTTTCTTT
-	-	TRBV5-1	TRBJ2-7	CASSLRQQTALKAYEQYF	TGCGCCAGCAGCTTGCGTCAACAGACAGCTCTTAAGGCCTACGAGCAGTACTTC
-	-	TRBV5-1	TRBJ2-7	CASSLDTYEQYF	TGCGCCAGCAGCTTGGATACCTACGAGCAGTACTTC
once	-	TRBV6-5	TRBJ1-2	CASTLSQGRRGYTF	TGTGCCAGCACTCTTTCCCAGGGGAGAAGGGGCTACACCTTC
-	-	TRBV24-1	TRBJ1-1	CATSDPRNREAFF	TGTGCCACCAGTGACCCCCGGAACAGAGAAGCTTTCTTT
-	TRBD2	TRBV6-2/TRBV6-3	TRBJ2-1	CASSFPGLVNEQFF	TGTGCCAGCAGTTTCCCGGGACTAGTCAATGAGCAGTTCTTC
-	TRBD1	TRBV14	TRBJ1-1	CASSQRGGAMNTEAFF	TGTGCCAGCAGCCAAAGAGGGGGCGCCATGAACACTGAAGCTTTCTTT
-	-	TRBV25-1	TRBJ1-6	CASSEPNSPLHF	TGTGCCAGCAGTGAACCGAATTCACCCCTCCACTTT
-	-	TRBV29-1	TRBJ1-1	CSVETGGRVTEAFF	TGCAGCGTTGAAACCGGGGGAAGGGTCACTGAAGCTTTCTTT
-	-	TRBV19	TRBJ1-5	CASSIWHDSNQPQHF	TGTGCCAGTAGTATCTGGCACGATAGCAATCAGCCCCAGCATTTT
-	TRBD2	TRBV19	TRBJ2-1	CASITTSGSNEQFF	TGTGCCAGTATTACAACTAGCGGGAGTAATGAGCAGTTCTTC